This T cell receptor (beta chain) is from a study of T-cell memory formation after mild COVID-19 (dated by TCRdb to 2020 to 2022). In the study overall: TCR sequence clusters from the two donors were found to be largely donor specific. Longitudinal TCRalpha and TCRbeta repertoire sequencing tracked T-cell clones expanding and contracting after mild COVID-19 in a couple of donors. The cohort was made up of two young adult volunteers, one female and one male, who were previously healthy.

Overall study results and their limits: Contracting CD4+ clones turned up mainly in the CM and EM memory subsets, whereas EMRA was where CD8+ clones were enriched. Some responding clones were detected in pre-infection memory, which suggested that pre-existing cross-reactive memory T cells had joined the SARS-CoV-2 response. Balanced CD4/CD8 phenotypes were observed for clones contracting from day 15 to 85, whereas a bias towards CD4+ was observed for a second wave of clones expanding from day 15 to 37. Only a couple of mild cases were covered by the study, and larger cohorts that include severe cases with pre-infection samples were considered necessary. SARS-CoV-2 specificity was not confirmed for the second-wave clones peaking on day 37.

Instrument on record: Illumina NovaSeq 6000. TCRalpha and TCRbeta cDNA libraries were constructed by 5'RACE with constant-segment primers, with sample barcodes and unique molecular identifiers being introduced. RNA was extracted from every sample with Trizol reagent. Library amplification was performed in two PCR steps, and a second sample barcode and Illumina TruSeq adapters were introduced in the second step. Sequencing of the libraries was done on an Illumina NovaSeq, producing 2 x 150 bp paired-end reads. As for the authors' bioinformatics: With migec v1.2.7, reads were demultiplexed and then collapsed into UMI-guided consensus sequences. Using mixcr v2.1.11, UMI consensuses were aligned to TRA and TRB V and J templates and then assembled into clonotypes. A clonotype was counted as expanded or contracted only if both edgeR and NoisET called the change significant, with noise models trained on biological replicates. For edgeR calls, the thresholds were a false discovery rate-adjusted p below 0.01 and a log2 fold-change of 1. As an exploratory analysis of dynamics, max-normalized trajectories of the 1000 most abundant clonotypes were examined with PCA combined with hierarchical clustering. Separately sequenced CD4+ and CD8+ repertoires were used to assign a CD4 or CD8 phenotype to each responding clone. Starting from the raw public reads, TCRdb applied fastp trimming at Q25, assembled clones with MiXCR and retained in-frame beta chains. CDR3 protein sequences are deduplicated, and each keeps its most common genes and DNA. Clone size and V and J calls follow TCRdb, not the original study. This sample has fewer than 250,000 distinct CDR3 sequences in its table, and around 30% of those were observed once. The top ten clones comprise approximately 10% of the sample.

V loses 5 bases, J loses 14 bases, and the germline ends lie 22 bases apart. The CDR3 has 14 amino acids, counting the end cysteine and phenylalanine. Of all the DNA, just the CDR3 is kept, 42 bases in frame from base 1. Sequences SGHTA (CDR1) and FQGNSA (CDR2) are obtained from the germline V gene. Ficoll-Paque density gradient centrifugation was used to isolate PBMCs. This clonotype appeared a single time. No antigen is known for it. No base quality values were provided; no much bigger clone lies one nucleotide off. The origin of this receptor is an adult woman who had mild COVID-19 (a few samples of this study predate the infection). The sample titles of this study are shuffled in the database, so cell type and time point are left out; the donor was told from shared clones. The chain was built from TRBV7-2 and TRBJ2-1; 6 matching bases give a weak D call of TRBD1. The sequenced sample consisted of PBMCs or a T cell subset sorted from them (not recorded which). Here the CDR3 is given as CASSMRQELGDEFF. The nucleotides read TGTGCCAGCAGCATGAGACAGGAGCTGGGCGACGAGTTCTTC.